The 21 T cell receptor beta chains reported below all come from one sample, sequenced in a study of metastatic and nonmetastatic thyroid tumors. TCRdb re-clonotyped the PCR reads via MiXCR. The sample has 8,500 to 13,000 clones, 25% to 35% seen once. All patients were untreated before thyroid surgery. Material for sequencing was tumor tissue. The receptors here all came from a male donor with papillary thyroid cancer or a benign thyroid nodule (not recorded which). Some clones in this sample may be carry-over from other donors' samples.

This clone was observed at least ten times. The chain has TRBV11-1 and TRBJ2-3; 7 bases agree with TRBD2. Trimming took 3 bases from V and 4 from J; bases not matched to a gene: 13. Germline assignment: CDR1 SGHAT and CDR2 FQDESV (reference sequence). The CDR3 has 17 residues. The CDR3 loop reads CASSFRASGLFPDTQYF. CDR3 in DNA: TGTGCCAGCAGCTTTAGGGCTAGCGGATTATTTCCAGATACGCAGTATTTT.

This clone was observed a handful of times. This may stem from a read error, because a much larger clone lies one nucleotide away. V gene TRBV6-2 or TRBV6-3 combines with J gene TRBJ2-3; possible D gene TRBD2, 6 bases. V was pared by 2 bases and J by 2 bases, with 11 bases between. The CDR3 is made up of 15 amino acids. The V gene's germline CDR1 is MNHEY and CDR2 SVGEGT. This CDR3 reads CASSYGRLPTDTQYF. The CDR3 DNA reads as TGTGCCAGCAGTTACGGGAGGTTGCCCACAGATACGCAGTATTTT.

Relative to its sample, this clone is medium-sized. The J gene is TRBJ1-2, the V gene TRBV20-1, with D unresolved. Trimming cost V 0 bases and J 3 bases, with 11 bases left between them. The CDR3 is 14 amino acids. Germline CDR1 is DFQATT and CDR2 is SNEGSKA (reference sequence). CDR3 in amino acids: CSARDRARDYGYTF. The CDR3 nucleotides read TGCAGTGCTAGAGATAGGGCCCGGGACTATGGCTACACCTTC.

V usage is TRBV20-1 and J usage is TRBJ2-2; TRBD2 matches at 7 bases. V trimming: 6 bases; J trimming: 4 bases; junction bases outside the gene matches: 8. The CDR3 has 14 amino acids. Germline CDR1 reads DFQATT; CDR2 reads SNEGSKA (reference sequence). CDR3 loop: CSALRDYSTGELFF. Written as DNA, the CDR3 is TGCAGTGCCCTCCGGGACTATTCCACCGGGGAGCTGTTTTTT.

This clone turned up a few times. J is TRBJ1-2 and V is TRBV6-1, with no clear D. CDR1 is MNHNS, CDR2 SASEGT, per germline. CDR3 length: 14 amino acids. Trimming removed 6 bases at V and 10 bases at J, with 21 bases between. The CDR3 here is CASSPRSGVHDYTF. The CDR3 region has the DNA TGTGCCAGCAGCCCCAGATCCGGGGTCCATGACTACACCTTC.

V gene TRBV5-1 combines with J gene TRBJ1-1; tentatively, D is TRBD1 (5 bases). CDR1 is SGHRS, CDR2 YFSETQ, per germline. The length of the CDR3 is 12 residues. Trimming cost V 3 bases and J 4 bases, with 7 bases left between them. The CDR3 sequence is CASSSGATEAFF. CDR3 in DNA: TGCGCCAGCAGCTCCGGGGCCACTGAAGCTTTCTTT.

This clone is medium-sized in the sample. Written as DNA, the CDR3 is TGTGCCTGGAGTGTGAACTATGGCTACACCTTC. Its translation: CAWSVNYGYTF. This chain uses TRBV30 with TRBJ1-2; unclear D gene. V gave up 0 bases and J gave up 2 bases, with 1 base separating them. Per the germline V gene, CDR1 is GTSNPN and CDR2 is SVGIG (reference sequence). The CDR3 extends over 11 amino acids.

Ten or more counts support this clone. The V and J genes are TRBV20-1 and TRBJ2-5; D uncertain. Germline-derived CDR1 and CDR2 are DFQATT and SNEGSKA (reference sequence). V lost 6 bases and J 5 bases, leaving 10 bases between the germline ends. The CDR3 totals 11 residues. The CDR3 region is CSADDWETQYF. As DNA, the CDR3 is TGCAGTGCGGACGACTGGGAGACCCAGTACTTC.

This sequence joins TRBV7-6 and TRBJ2-3; the D is unclear. CDR1 and CDR2 from the germline V gene are SGHVS and FNYEAQ. V was pared by 4 bases and J by 6 bases, with 14 bases between. The CDR3 consists of 14 residues. The CDR3 DNA follows: TGTGCCAGCAGCTCAGCTACCTTCGGTGATACGCAGTATTTT. The encoded protein is CASSSATFGDTQYF.

The gene calls are TRBV19 and TRBJ1-1; TRBD1 matches at 10 bases. Germline values: CDR1 LNHDA, CDR2 SQIVND (reference sequence). Unmatched junction bases numbered 10, after V lost 6 bases and J lost 0 bases. The CDR3 totals 17 residues. The CDR3 sequence: CASRPRDRGEMNTEAFF. The CDR3 DNA sequence: TGTGCCAGTAGACCCCGGGACAGGGGCGAGATGAACACTGAAGCTTTCTTT.

Sample share makes this clone medium-sized. The V call is TRBV28, the J call TRBJ1-1; no reliable D call. V lost 6 bases and J 8 bases, leaving 13 bases between the germline ends. The CDR3 has 12 residues. The germline gives CDR1 MDHEN, CDR2 SYDVKM. CDR3 nucleotide sequence: TGTGCCAGCAGCCGAATCCTACGAGAAGCTTTCTTT. This encodes CASSRILREAFF.

This clone was counted between two and nine times. V usage is TRBV6-1 and J usage is TRBJ2-7, with 9 bases fitting TRBD1. This CDR3 comprises 14 residues. V lost 6 bases to trimming and J lost 4 bases; unmatched junction nucleotides: 7. Per the germline V gene, CDR1 is MNHNS and CDR2 is SASEGT. CDR3 amino acids: CASRGQGEVYEQYF. For the CDR3, the DNA is TGTGCCAGCAGGGGACAGGGTGAGGTTTACGAGCAGTACTTC.

This rearrangement joins TRBV7-2 to TRBJ2-7, with D possibly being TRBD2 (6 bases). V was cut by 1 base and J by 0 bases, with 10 bases left in between. CDR1 and CDR2 (germline): SGHTA, FQGNSA. This CDR3 is built from 15 residues. CDR3 bases: TGTGCCAGCAGCTTAGTTGGGACTTACTCCTACGAGCAGTACTTC. It encodes CASSLVGTYSYEQYF.

The chain recombines TRBV28 with TRBJ2-7; tentatively, D is TRBD1 (6 bases). The CDR3 totals 15 residues. Trimming stripped 6 bases from V and 3 bases from J, with 18 bases between. From germline, CDR1 is MDHEN and CDR2 SYDVKM. CDR3 nucleotide sequence: TGTGCCAGCAGGCCAATACAGGGATTAGGCTACGAGCAGTACTTC. Protein sequence: CASRPIQGLGYEQYF. Using reference TRBV28 and TRBJ2-7 for the parts outside the CDR3, the full variable domain is DVKVTQSSRYLVKRTGEKVFLECVQDMDHENMFWYRQDPGLGLRLIYFSYDVKMKEKGDIPEGYSVSREKKERFSLILESASTNQTSMYLCASRPIQGLGYEQYFGPGTRLTVT.

The sample holds many counts of this clone. V and J are TRBV11-2 and TRBJ1-5, with TRBD1 matching 10 bases. The CDR3 sequence is 19 residues long. CDR1 and CDR2 from the germline V gene are SGHAT and FQNNGV. With V trimmed by 0 bases and J by 0 bases, 8 bases remained unmatched. The CDR3: CASSLDSGTGAYSNQPQHF. The CDR3 nucleotides are TGTGCCAGCAGCTTAGATTCGGGGACAGGGGCTTATAGCAATCAGCCCCAGCATTTT.

This clone was detected a few times. The V and J genes are TRBV12-3 or TRBV12-4 and TRBJ2-7; 10 bases map to TRBD1. The CDR3 is made up of 14 amino acids. J gave up 6 bases and V 6 bases, and 8 bases lay outside the gene matches. CDR3 residues: CASSRQGAYGEQYF. The CDR3 DNA sequence: TGTGCCAGCAGCCGACAGGGGGCCTATGGCGAGCAGTACTTC.

In its sample, this clone was seen a few times. An end of the junction differs from the germline gene, which may be a read error. The rearrangement uses TRBV5-6 and TRBJ2-7, with TRBD1 as a possible D gene (6 bases). This CDR3 comprises 15 residues. Germline V gives CDR1 SGHDT, CDR2 YYEEEE. CDR3 nucleotide sequence: TGTGCCATCAGCTTGGGTCCAGGGGTGTACTACGAGCAGTACTTC. Protein sequence: CAISLGPGVYYEQYF.

This clone has a handful of counts. This CDR3 is CASSPGGNTEAFF. In DNA, the CDR3 is TGTGCCAGCAGTCCCGGGGGGAACACTGAAGCTTTCTTT. J is TRBJ1-1 and V is TRBV28, with D possibly matching TRBD1 (5 bases). The CDR3 covers 13 residues. Germline CDR1 and CDR2: MDHEN and SYDVKM. V gave up 5 bases and J gave up 1 base, with 8 bases separating them.

This clone was observed at least ten times. With a much larger clone just one base away, this may be a read error. Additional DNA sequences in this sample encode the identical CDR3. The chain is built from TRBV12-3 or TRBV12-4 and TRBJ2-2, with TRBD1 matching over 10 bases. V gave up 3 bases and J gave up 5 bases; unmatched junction bases: 15. The CDR3 is 19 residues long. CDR3 in DNA: TGTGCCAGCAGTTTGGGGACAGGGGTGTGGGGCAATCTAACCGGGGAGCTGTTTTTT. It is translated as CASSLGTGVWGNLTGELFF.

DNA of the CDR3: TGTGCCAGCAGCTTAACACAGAATTATAATTCACCCCTCCACTTT. This codes for CASSLTQNYNSPLHF. The chain couples TRBV11-2 to TRBJ1-6; no reliable D call. Germline lookup yields CDR1 SGHAT and CDR2 FQNNGV. Deletions cut 2 bases from V and 4 bases from J, with 9 bases between. The CDR3 contains 15 residues.

Ten or more counts support this clone. This sequence may be a read error, since a much larger clone differs from it by one base. The rearrangement joins TRBV7-8 to TRBJ2-3; tentative D call: TRBD2 (5 bases). Germline loops: CDR1 SGHVS, CDR2 FQNEAQ. This CDR3 has 15 amino acids. Written as DNA, the CDR3 is TGTGCCAGCAGCTTAGAAAGGTCTAGCACAGATGCGCAGTATTTT. This translates into CASSLERSSTDAQYF.